This is a list of T cell receptor beta chains from one sample in a study of blood T cell repertoires in COVID-19. Assay used: immunoSEQ multiplex PCR; TCRdb lists only in-frame clones, some missing. Among 100,000 to 150,000 clones listed, 86% were seen once. The sample consisted of peripheral blood. These receptors were taken from a woman aged 70-85 years with COVID-19, enrolled during active disease. The CDR3 runs from the conserved cysteine through the conserved F or W. A D gene is named only where the DNA matches it firmly. Some rows mark clone size as missing; the rest say once, few, many or name a class of expanded clone.

abundance: few; j_gene: TRBJ1-2; d_gene: -; v_gene: TRBV28; CDR3aa: CASSQLSYRVNYGYTF; CDR3nt: TGTGCCAGCAGTCAACTTTCTTACAGGGTTAACTATGGCTACACCTTC
abundance: -; j_gene: TRBJ2-7; d_gene: TRBD2; v_gene: TRBV5-4; CDR3aa: CASSSGLAGGPYEQYF; CDR3nt: TGTGCCAGCAGCTCCGGACTAGCGGGGGGTCCCTACGAGCAGTACTTC
abundance: -; j_gene: TRBJ1-6; d_gene: -; v_gene: TRBV2; CDR3aa: CARRSSYNSPLHF; CDR3nt: TGTGCCAGACGGAGCTCCTATAATTCACCCCTCCACTTT
abundance: once; j_gene: TRBJ1-5; d_gene: -; v_gene: TRBV2; CDR3aa: CASRPPGQYSNQPQHF; CDR3nt: TGTGCCAGCAGACCGCCAGGGCAGTATAGCAATCAGCCCCAGCATTTT
abundance: -; j_gene: TRBJ1-2; d_gene: TRBD1; v_gene: TRBV27; CDR3aa: CASSYRGRGYGYTF; CDR3nt: TGTGCCAGCAGTTACAGGGGGCGCGGCTATGGCTACACCTTC
abundance: -; j_gene: TRBJ1-3; d_gene: -; v_gene: TRBV9; CDR3aa: CASSVDRAGPTSGNTIYF; CDR3nt: TGTGCCAGCAGCGTAGATCGGGCGGGGCCGACCTCTGGAAACACCATATATTTT
abundance: -; j_gene: TRBJ2-1; d_gene: -; v_gene: TRBV3-1/TRBV3-2; CDR3aa: CASSSSRQADEQFF; CDR3nt: TGTGCCAGCAGCTCATCTCGACAAGCAGATGAGCAGTTCTTC
abundance: -; j_gene: TRBJ1-1; d_gene: -; v_gene: TRBV19; CDR3aa: CASSIRRRTTEAFF; CDR3nt: TGTGCCAGTAGTATCAGGCGGAGGACCACTGAAGCTTTCTTT
abundance: -; j_gene: TRBJ2-7; d_gene: TRBD2; v_gene: TRBV30; CDR3aa: CAWSNGNGGEQYF; CDR3nt: TGTGCCTGGAGTAATGGAAACGGGGGGGAGCAGTACTTC
abundance: -; j_gene: TRBJ2-1; d_gene: TRBD1; v_gene: TRBV5-1; CDR3aa: CASSWETGEEQFF; CDR3nt: TGCGCCAGCAGCTGGGAGACAGGGGAAGAGCAGTTCTTC
abundance: many; j_gene: TRBJ1-2; d_gene: TRBD1; v_gene: TRBV6-5; CDR3aa: CASSSRQGALVGYTF; CDR3nt: TGTGCCAGCAGTTCCCGCCAGGGGGCTCTAGTTGGCTACACCTTC
abundance: -; j_gene: TRBJ1-5; d_gene: TRBD1; v_gene: TRBV5-1; CDR3aa: CASSLETGDQPQHF; CDR3nt: TGCGCCAGCAGCCTCGAGACAGGGGATCAGCCCCAGCATTTT
abundance: -; j_gene: TRBJ1-2; d_gene: -; v_gene: TRBV7-9; CDR3aa: CASSRAYNYGYTF; CDR3nt: TGTGCCAGCAGCCGAGCTTATAACTATGGCTACACCTTC
abundance: once; j_gene: TRBJ2-7; d_gene: -; v_gene: TRBV30; CDR3aa: CAWSVGLAPYEQYF; CDR3nt: TGTGCCTGGAGTGTGGGACTGGCCCCCTACGAGCAGTACTTC
abundance: -; j_gene: TRBJ1-6; d_gene: TRBD1; v_gene: TRBV2; CDR3aa: CASIGQGNSPLHF; CDR3nt: TGTGCCAGCATTGGACAGGGGAATTCACCCCTCCACTTT
abundance: -; j_gene: TRBJ1-2; d_gene: TRBD1; v_gene: TRBV7-9; CDR3aa: CASSFPDRGPRYTF; CDR3nt: TGTGCCAGCAGCTTTCCGGACAGGGGGCCTCGCTACACCTTC
abundance: -; j_gene: TRBJ2-2; d_gene: TRBD1; v_gene: TRBV7-3; CDR3aa: CASSPTGTGSALTGELFF; CDR3nt: TGTGCCAGCAGCCCGACTGGGACAGGGTCTGCTCTCACCGGGGAGCTGTTTTTT
abundance: -; j_gene: TRBJ2-2; d_gene: -; v_gene: TRBV5-1; CDR3aa: CASTLAFGGNTGELFF; CDR3nt: TGCGCCAGCACCCTCGCTTTCGGAGGGAACACCGGGGAGCTGTTTTTT
abundance: -; j_gene: TRBJ1-5; d_gene: -; v_gene: TRBV6-1; CDR3aa: CASSEETRGQPQHF; CDR3nt: TGTGCCAGCAGTGAAGAAACCCGCGGTCAGCCCCAGCATTTT
abundance: -; j_gene: TRBJ2-1; d_gene: TRBD2; v_gene: TRBV5-1; CDR3aa: CASSISGGPYNEQFF; CDR3nt: TGCGCCAGCAGCATTAGCGGGGGGCCCTACAATGAGCAGTTCTTC
abundance: -; j_gene: TRBJ1-6; d_gene: -; v_gene: TRBV7-9; CDR3aa: CASSLEGGNSPLHF; CDR3nt: TGTGCCAGCAGCTTAGAAGGCGGGAATTCACCCCTCCACTTT
abundance: -; j_gene: TRBJ1-1; d_gene: -; v_gene: TRBV2; CDR3aa: CASSEYGQGLGGAFF; CDR3nt: TGTGCCAGCAGTGAATACGGGCAGGGGCTTGGCGGAGCTTTCTTT
abundance: -; j_gene: TRBJ1-2; d_gene: TRBD1; v_gene: TRBV19; CDR3aa: CASSLRTGHYGYTF; CDR3nt: TGTGCCAGTAGCCTCCGGACAGGCCACTATGGCTACACCTTC
abundance: -; j_gene: TRBJ2-1; d_gene: -; v_gene: TRBV24-1; CDR3aa: CATSDLGAGAYNEQFF; CDR3nt: TGTGCCACCAGTGATTTAGGGGCAGGGGCCTACAATGAGCAGTTCTTC
abundance: once; j_gene: TRBJ1-5; d_gene: -; v_gene: TRBV5-7; CDR3aa: CASSKRASNQPQHF; CDR3nt: TGTGCCAGCAGCAAGAGGGCTAGCAATCAGCCCCAGCATTTT
abundance: -; j_gene: TRBJ1-1; d_gene: -; v_gene: TRBV15; CDR3aa: CATSFGWSDTEAFF; CDR3nt: TGTGCCACCAGCTTCGGGTGGTCGGACACTGAAGCTTTCTTT
abundance: -; j_gene: TRBJ1-3; d_gene: TRBD1; v_gene: TRBV7-7; CDR3aa: CASSPGTGIGNTIYF; CDR3nt: TGTGCCAGCAGCCCGGGGACAGGGATAGGAAACACCATATATTTT
abundance: -; j_gene: TRBJ2-2; d_gene: -; v_gene: TRBV20-1; CDR3aa: CSAEVTGELFF; CDR3nt: TGCAGTGCTGAGGTCACCGGGGAGCTGTTTTTT
abundance: -; j_gene: TRBJ1-2; d_gene: TRBD1; v_gene: TRBV28; CDR3aa: CASSLWTGGASGYTF; CDR3nt: TGTGCCAGCAGTTTGTGGACAGGGGGCGCCTCTGGCTACACCTTC
abundance: -; j_gene: TRBJ1-2; d_gene: -; v_gene: TRBV5-1; CDR3aa: CASSLWGTENYGYTF; CDR3nt: TGCGCCAGCAGCTTGTGGGGCACGGAAAACTATGGCTACACCTTC
abundance: -; j_gene: TRBJ1-2; d_gene: TRBD1; v_gene: TRBV6-5; CDR3aa: CATRQGGNSHYGYTF; CDR3nt: TGTGCCACCCGACAGGGGGGAAATTCCCACTATGGCTACACCTTC
abundance: -; j_gene: TRBJ2-7; d_gene: -; v_gene: TRBV3-1/TRBV3-2; CDR3aa: CASSQEPQGSGYEQYF; CDR3nt: TGTGCCAGCAGCCAAGAACCGCAGGGATCCGGATACGAGCAGTACTTC
abundance: -; j_gene: TRBJ2-5; d_gene: TRBD2; v_gene: TRBV20-1; CDR3aa: CSASSGVQETQYF; CDR3nt: TGCAGTGCTAGTAGCGGGGTGCAAGAGACCCAGTACTTC
abundance: -; j_gene: TRBJ1-6; d_gene: -; v_gene: TRBV10-1; CDR3aa: CASRSQGIYSPLHF; CDR3nt: TGCGCCAGCCGCTCCCAGGGGATTTATTCACCCCTCCACTTT
abundance: -; j_gene: TRBJ2-5; d_gene: -; v_gene: TRBV28; CDR3aa: CASSFVWRGPAQETQYF; CDR3nt: TGTGCCAGCAGTTTTGTTTGGCGGGGACCCGCACAAGAGACCCAGTACTTC
abundance: -; j_gene: TRBJ2-7; d_gene: -; v_gene: TRBV2; CDR3aa: CASSEQGMSYEQYF; CDR3nt: TGTGCCAGCAGTGAACAGGGGATGAGCTACGAGCAGTACTTC
abundance: -; j_gene: TRBJ1-1; d_gene: TRBD1; v_gene: TRBV5-6; CDR3aa: CASSLQGAYTEAFF; CDR3nt: TGTGCCAGCAGCTTGCAGGGGGCCTACACTGAAGCTTTCTTT
abundance: -; j_gene: TRBJ1-2; d_gene: TRBD1; v_gene: TRBV5-5; CDR3aa: CASSFETGNRGYTF; CDR3nt: TGTGCCAGCAGCTTTGAGACAGGGAACCGGGGCTACACCTTC
abundance: -; j_gene: TRBJ2-2; d_gene: TRBD1; v_gene: TRBV6-5; CDR3aa: CASKGQGFTGELFF; CDR3nt: TGTGCCAGCAAGGGACAGGGCTTCACCGGGGAGCTGTTTTTT
abundance: -; j_gene: TRBJ2-5; d_gene: -; v_gene: TRBV7-8; CDR3aa: CASSLVDYSSETQYF; CDR3nt: TGTGCCAGCAGCTTAGTGGACTACTCTTCGGAGACCCAGTACTTC
abundance: -; j_gene: TRBJ1-6; d_gene: -; v_gene: TRBV5-6; CDR3aa: CASSPGAGNYNSPLHF; CDR3nt: TGTGCCAGCAGCCCCGGGGCGGGAAACTATAATTCACCCCTCCACTTT
abundance: -; j_gene: TRBJ2-4; d_gene: TRBD1; v_gene: TRBV19; CDR3aa: CASSSGPGTGGRDIQYF; CDR3nt: TGTGCCAGTAGTTCAGGTCCCGGGACAGGGGGGAGAGACATTCAGTACTTC